This is a list of T cell receptor beta chains from one sample in a study of chemoradiotherapy in HPV16-positive cancers. Assay used: immunoSEQ multiplex PCR; TCRdb lists only in-frame clones, some missing. The sample includes around 30,000 clones, roughly nine tenths of them seen just once. The sample in question was blood, obtained from a patient who underwent chemoradiotherapy. The receptor source for this set is a human donor with HPV-associated anogenital cancer. Each CDR3 is given with its conserved first and last residue. The order of the fields is D gene, J gene, clone size, V gene, CDR3 protein, CDR3 DNA. A D gene is named only where the DNA matches it firmly. The size of a clone is reported for some rows only, either as once, few or many, or as a class for expanded clones.

d_gene: TRBD1; j_gene: TRBJ1-5; abundance: NA; v_gene: TRBV28; CDR3aa: CASSPLGQGTVGGQPQHF; CDR3nt: TGTGCCAGCAGTCCCCTCGGACAGGGGACGGTTGGGGGTCAGCCCCAGCATTTT
d_gene: NA; j_gene: TRBJ1-1; abundance: few; v_gene: TRBV5-1; CDR3aa: CASSLGRGTEAFF; CDR3nt: TGCGCCAGCAGCTTAGGGAGGGGCACTGAAGCTTTCTTT
d_gene: TRBD1; j_gene: TRBJ2-2; abundance: NA; v_gene: TRBV2; CDR3aa: CASSQAGTGDGELFF; CDR3nt: TGTGCCAGCAGTCAGGCCGGGACAGGGGACGGGGAGCTGTTTTTT
d_gene: NA; j_gene: TRBJ1-5; abundance: NA; v_gene: TRBV28; CDR3aa: CASSSDTRNQPQHF; CDR3nt: TGTGCCAGCAGTTCCGACACCCGCAATCAGCCCCAGCATTTT
d_gene: TRBD1; j_gene: TRBJ2-7; abundance: NA; v_gene: TRBV5-6; CDR3aa: CASIPQGAAYEQYF; CDR3nt: TGTGCCAGCATCCCCCAGGGGGCTGCCTACGAGCAGTACTTC
d_gene: TRBD2; j_gene: TRBJ2-1; abundance: NA; v_gene: TRBV2; CDR3aa: CASSLSGGDSNEQFF; CDR3nt: TGTGCCAGCAGCCTTAGCGGGGGGGACAGCAATGAGCAGTTCTTC
d_gene: NA; j_gene: TRBJ1-3; abundance: NA; v_gene: TRBV30; CDR3aa: CAWRETGTFSGNTIYF; CDR3nt: TGTGCCTGGAGGGAAACCGGGACGTTCTCTGGAAACACCATATATTTT
d_gene: NA; j_gene: TRBJ2-5; abundance: NA; v_gene: TRBV6-5; CDR3aa: CASSRTAPLIETQYF; CDR3nt: TGTGCCAGCAGCCGGACAGCCCCGCTTATTGAGACCCAGTACTTC
d_gene: NA; j_gene: TRBJ2-7; abundance: NA; v_gene: TRBV9; CDR3aa: CASSEGGSSYEQYF; CDR3nt: TGTGCCAGCAGCGAGGGGGGCAGCTCCTACGAGCAGTACTTC
d_gene: NA; j_gene: TRBJ1-1; abundance: NA; v_gene: TRBV12-5; CDR3aa: CASGLGGNTEAFF; CDR3nt: TGTGCTAGTGGTTTGGGCGGGAACACTGAAGCTTTCTTT
d_gene: NA; j_gene: TRBJ2-7; abundance: once; v_gene: TRBV30; CDR3aa: CAWSVTGSNEQYF; CDR3nt: TGTGCCTGGAGTGTAACCGGTTCCAACGAGCAGTACTTC
d_gene: TRBD2; j_gene: TRBJ2-2; abundance: NA; v_gene: TRBV6-5; CDR3aa: CASSNWRGTTGELFF; CDR3nt: TGTGCCAGCAGTAATTGGCGGGGGACGACCGGGGAGCTGTTTTTT
d_gene: NA; j_gene: TRBJ2-1; abundance: NA; v_gene: TRBV6-1; CDR3aa: CASGPQGFSLNEQFF; CDR3nt: TGTGCCAGCGGCCCACAGGGTTTCTCATTAAATGAGCAGTTCTTC
d_gene: NA; j_gene: TRBJ1-5; abundance: NA; v_gene: TRBV15; CDR3aa: CATSLGGNQPQHF; CDR3nt: TGTGCCACCAGCCTCGGGGGCAATCAGCCCCAGCATTTT
d_gene: NA; j_gene: TRBJ2-7; abundance: NA; v_gene: TRBV6-5; CDR3aa: CASSRDNAYEQYF; CDR3nt: TGTGCCAGCTCCCGGGACAATGCCTACGAGCAGTACTTC
d_gene: TRBD2; j_gene: TRBJ2-5; abundance: NA; v_gene: TRBV19; CDR3aa: CASSIPGGEETQYF; CDR3nt: TGTGCCAGTAGTATCCCGGGGGGTGAAGAGACCCAGTACTTC
d_gene: NA; j_gene: TRBJ2-7; abundance: NA; v_gene: TRBV7-2; CDR3aa: CASSPYGFEQYF; CDR3nt: TGTGCCAGCAGCCCCTACGGGTTCGAGCAGTACTTC
d_gene: TRBD2; j_gene: TRBJ2-1; abundance: NA; v_gene: TRBV10-3; CDR3aa: CAITPASGGGNEQFF; CDR3nt: TGTGCCATCACCCCAGCTAGCGGGGGCGGCAATGAGCAGTTCTTC
d_gene: NA; j_gene: TRBJ2-7; abundance: NA; v_gene: TRBV7-9; CDR3aa: CASSRPHLGDYEQYF; CDR3nt: TGTGCCAGCAGCCGACCCCACTTAGGGGACTACGAGCAGTACTTC
d_gene: NA; j_gene: TRBJ1-1; abundance: NA; v_gene: TRBV19; CDR3aa: CASSIATGNTEAFF; CDR3nt: TGTGCCAGTAGTATAGCTACAGGGAACACTGAAGCTTTCTTT
d_gene: TRBD1; j_gene: TRBJ1-2; abundance: NA; v_gene: TRBV5-1; CDR3aa: CASSISGQGNGYTF; CDR3nt: TGCGCCAGCAGCATCTCGGGACAGGGGAATGGCTACACCTTC
d_gene: TRBD1; j_gene: TRBJ1-2; abundance: once; v_gene: TRBV9; CDR3aa: CASSVVNRGYGYTF; CDR3nt: TGTGCCAGCAGCGTAGTGAACAGGGGTTATGGCTACACCTTC
d_gene: TRBD2; j_gene: TRBJ2-7; abundance: NA; v_gene: TRBV6-1; CDR3aa: CASSERLAGVEQYF; CDR3nt: TGTGCCAGCAGTGAAAGACTAGCGGGAGTCGAGCAGTACTTC
d_gene: TRBD1; j_gene: TRBJ1-1; abundance: NA; v_gene: TRBV4-1; CDR3aa: CASSQGTGAMNTEAFF; CDR3nt: TGCGCCAGCAGCCAAGGGACAGGGGCGATGAACACTGAAGCTTTCTTT
d_gene: NA; j_gene: TRBJ2-7; abundance: once; v_gene: TRBV30; CDR3aa: CAWSVYRDSYEQYF; CDR3nt: TGTGCCTGGAGTGTCTACAGGGACTCCTACGAGCAGTACTTC
d_gene: TRBD2; j_gene: TRBJ2-5; abundance: NA; v_gene: TRBV7-9; CDR3aa: CASSLGLAQETQYF; CDR3nt: TGTGCCAGCAGCCTAGGACTAGCACAAGAGACCCAGTACTTC
d_gene: NA; j_gene: TRBJ2-5; abundance: NA; v_gene: TRBV5-5; CDR3aa: CASSLRGIETQYF; CDR3nt: TGTGCCAGCAGCTTGCGTGGGATAGAGACCCAGTACTTC
d_gene: TRBD1; j_gene: TRBJ1-2; abundance: NA; v_gene: TRBV5-1; CDR3aa: CASRHERTGNLVYGYTF; CDR3nt: TGCGCCAGCAGACACGAACGGACAGGGAATCTGGTCTATGGCTACACCTTC
d_gene: NA; j_gene: TRBJ2-1; abundance: NA; v_gene: TRBV5-6; CDR3aa: CASSLGQWGEQFF; CDR3nt: TGTGCCAGCAGCTTGGGCCAATGGGGTGAGCAGTTCTTC
d_gene: TRBD2; j_gene: TRBJ2-2; abundance: NA; v_gene: TRBV15; CDR3aa: CATSRLAGLTGELFF; CDR3nt: TGTGCCACCAGCAGACTAGCGGGGCTTACCGGGGAGCTGTTTTTT
d_gene: NA; j_gene: TRBJ2-7; abundance: NA; v_gene: TRBV4-1; CDR3aa: CASSQGAANPYEQYF; CDR3nt: TGCGCCAGCAGCCAAGGGGCGGCTAACCCCTACGAGCAGTACTTC
d_gene: NA; j_gene: TRBJ2-5; abundance: NA; v_gene: TRBV6-5; CDR3aa: CASSPGWTEGTQYF; CDR3nt: TGTGCCAGCAGCCCAGGGTGGACGGAGGGGACCCAGTACTTC
d_gene: NA; j_gene: TRBJ2-5; abundance: NA; v_gene: TRBV9; CDR3aa: CASSVAISGPQETQYF; CDR3nt: TGTGCCAGCAGCGTTGCCATTTCCGGACCCCAAGAGACCCAGTACTTC
d_gene: NA; j_gene: TRBJ1-2; abundance: NA; v_gene: TRBV5-1; CDR3aa: CASSPRTGYGYTF; CDR3nt: TGCGCCAGCAGCCCCCGGACCGGCTATGGCTACACCTTC
d_gene: NA; j_gene: TRBJ2-7; abundance: NA; v_gene: TRBV11-2; CDR3aa: CASSYRDRYEQYF; CDR3nt: TGTGCCAGCAGTTACAGGGACCGCTACGAGCAGTACTTC
d_gene: TRBD1; j_gene: TRBJ1-5; abundance: NA; v_gene: TRBV28; CDR3aa: CASSSPSETGERQPQHF; CDR3nt: TGTGCCAGCAGTTCTCCGTCTGAGACAGGGGAACGTCAGCCCCAGCATTTT
d_gene: NA; j_gene: TRBJ2-7; abundance: few; v_gene: TRBV5-1; CDR3aa: CASSSAWGLEPYEQYF; CDR3nt: TGCGCCAGCAGCAGCGCCTGGGGGCTGGAACCCTACGAGCAGTACTTC
d_gene: NA; j_gene: TRBJ2-7; abundance: NA; v_gene: TRBV5-4; CDR3aa: CASSLERGYEQYF; CDR3nt: TGTGCCAGCAGCTTGGAACGGGGCTACGAGCAGTACTTC
d_gene: NA; j_gene: TRBJ1-5; abundance: NA; v_gene: TRBV28; CDR3aa: CASSLGNQPQHF; CDR3nt: TGTGCCAGCAGTTTAGGGAATCAGCCCCAGCATTTT
d_gene: NA; j_gene: TRBJ1-5; abundance: NA; v_gene: TRBV6-1; CDR3aa: CASSERGGYPSNQPQHF; CDR3nt: TGTGCCAGCAGTGAAAGGGGGGGCTACCCTAGCAATCAGCCCCAGCATTTT
d_gene: NA; j_gene: TRBJ1-4; abundance: NA; v_gene: TRBV7-9; CDR3aa: CASSLWASDEKLFF; CDR3nt: TGTGCCAGCAGCTTATGGGCCTCCGATGAAAAACTGTTTTTT
d_gene: NA; j_gene: TRBJ2-3; abundance: NA; v_gene: TRBV7-3; CDR3aa: CASSLFGVQDTQYF; CDR3nt: TGTGCCAGCAGCTTATTCGGGGTGCAAGATACGCAGTATTTT
d_gene: NA; j_gene: TRBJ2-3; abundance: once; v_gene: TRBV4-1; CDR3aa: CASSQDSRGPSTDTQYF; CDR3nt: TGCGCCAGCAGCCAAGATTCGCGGGGGCCTAGCACAGATACGCAGTATTTT
d_gene: TRBD2; j_gene: TRBJ2-7; abundance: NA; v_gene: TRBV10-3; CDR3aa: CAISETSQLHEQYF; CDR3nt: TGTGCCATCAGCGAGACTAGCCAACTACACGAGCAGTACTTC
d_gene: NA; j_gene: TRBJ2-5; abundance: once; v_gene: TRBV6-5; CDR3aa: CASSFWGAGETQYF; CDR3nt: TGTGCCAGCAGTTTTTGGGGGGCCGGGGAGACCCAGTACTTC
d_gene: NA; j_gene: TRBJ2-1; abundance: once; v_gene: TRBV7-8; CDR3aa: CASSLGRVGIYNEQFF; CDR3nt: TGTGCCAGCAGCTTAGGGAGGGTAGGAATCTACAATGAGCAGTTCTTC
d_gene: TRBD1; j_gene: TRBJ1-4; abundance: NA; v_gene: TRBV2; CDR3aa: CASSRSGTGNEKLFF; CDR3nt: TGTGCCAGCAGTAGATCCGGGACAGGCAATGAAAAACTGTTTTTT
d_gene: NA; j_gene: TRBJ2-1; abundance: NA; v_gene: TRBV5-1; CDR3aa: CASKSGQSYNEQFF; CDR3nt: TGCGCCAGCAAATCCGGACAGAGCTACAATGAGCAGTTCTTC
d_gene: TRBD2; j_gene: TRBJ2-3; abundance: NA; v_gene: TRBV2; CDR3aa: CAKAGADTQYF; CDR3nt: TGTGCCAAGGCGGGAGCAGATACGCAGTATTTT
d_gene: NA; j_gene: TRBJ2-6; abundance: NA; v_gene: TRBV14; CDR3aa: CASSQEVWGSGANVLTF; CDR3nt: TGTGCCAGCAGCCAAGAGGTCTGGGGGTCTGGGGCCAACGTCCTGACTTTC
d_gene: NA; j_gene: TRBJ1-4; abundance: NA; v_gene: TRBV10-3; CDR3aa: CAISERAPPGGRFVTNEKLFF; CDR3nt: TGTGCCATCAGTGAGAGAGCCCCTCCGGGGGGGAGGTTTGTGACTAATGAAAAACTGTTTTTT
d_gene: NA; j_gene: TRBJ2-1; abundance: NA; v_gene: TRBV4-1; CDR3aa: CASSQAVREFGVNEQFF; CDR3nt: TGCGCCAGCAGCCAAGCCGTCCGCGAATTCGGCGTCAATGAGCAGTTCTTC
d_gene: NA; j_gene: TRBJ1-2; abundance: NA; v_gene: TRBV30; CDR3aa: CACPGEPYGYTF; CDR3nt: TGTGCCTGCCCAGGGGAACCCTATGGCTACACCTTC
d_gene: NA; j_gene: TRBJ1-2; abundance: NA; v_gene: TRBV6-5; CDR3aa: CASSYSEGNYGYTF; CDR3nt: TGTGCCAGCAGTTACAGCGAGGGTAACTATGGCTACACCTTC
d_gene: NA; j_gene: TRBJ1-4; abundance: NA; v_gene: TRBV28; CDR3aa: CASSSNRRETNEKLFF; CDR3nt: TGTGCCAGCAGTTCCAACAGGAGGGAAACTAATGAAAAACTGTTTTTT
d_gene: TRBD2; j_gene: TRBJ2-5; abundance: medium-sized; v_gene: TRBV13; CDR3aa: CASSHTRPLAEQETQYF; CDR3nt: TGTGCCAGCAGCCACACTAGGCCACTAGCGGAGCAAGAGACCCAGTACTTC
d_gene: NA; j_gene: TRBJ1-1; abundance: NA; v_gene: TRBV25-1; CDR3aa: CASTRGEAANTEAFF; CDR3nt: TGTGCCAGCACTAGGGGGGAGGCTGCGAACACTGAAGCTTTCTTT
d_gene: TRBD1; j_gene: TRBJ1-2; abundance: NA; v_gene: TRBV7-2; CDR3aa: CASSPDHRGTSYGYTF; CDR3nt: TGTGCCAGCAGCCCAGACCACAGGGGAACCTCCTATGGCTACACCTTC
d_gene: NA; j_gene: TRBJ1-4; abundance: NA; v_gene: TRBV27; CDR3aa: CASSLEFADTSNEKLFF; CDR3nt: TGTGCCAGCAGTTTAGAGTTCGCCGACACCTCTAATGAAAAACTGTTTTTT